Each of the 24 T cell receptor beta chains below was sequenced from the same sample in a study of T cells in localized non-small cell lung cancer. Assay: immunoSEQ multiplex PCR; the TCRdb copy retains only in-frame clones and omits some. The table includes some 30,000 clones, about 89% detected once. The material was peripheral blood, obtained before any cancer treatment. These TCRs come from a female donor aged 60 or older with stage I lung adenocarcinoma.

V and J are TRBV4-1 and TRBJ1-2; D might be TRBD1 (5 bases). V was cut by 5 bases and J by 5 bases, with 12 bases left in between. Germline lookup yields CDR1 MGHRA and CDR2 YSYEKL. The CDR3 totals 13 residues. The chain's CDR3 is CASSGGMGYGYTF. CDR3 nucleotides: TGCGCCAGCAGCGGGGGGATGGGGTATGGCTACACCTTC.

The rearrangement uses TRBV10-3 and TRBJ2-2, with D perhaps TRBD1 (5 bases). This CDR3 is built from 15 residues. Trimming removed 2 bases from V and 5 bases from J, with 12 bases in between. Germline assignment: CDR1 ENHRY and CDR2 SYGVKD. CDR3 sequence reads: CAISEREGATGELFF. The DNA for the CDR3 is TGTGCCATCAGTGAGCGTGAAGGGGCGACCGGGGAGCTGTTTTTT.

The chain carries TRBV29-1 and TRBJ1-2; possible D gene TRBD1, 6 bases. The V gene's germline CDR1 is SQVTM and CDR2 ANQGSEA. The CDR3 extends over 15 amino acids. V lost 7 bases to trimming and J lost 6 bases, with 24 bases between them. The CDR3: CSASLGGGRLHGYTF. CDR3 sequence (DNA): TGCAGCGCTTCCCTGGGAGGGGGGCGTTTACATGGCTACACCTTC. The whole variable domain, filled in from reference TRBV29-1 and TRBJ1-2, reads SAVISQKPSRDICQRGTSLTIQCQVDSQVTMMFWYRQQPGQSLTLIATANQGSEATYESGFVIDKFPISRPNLTFSTLTVSNMSPEDSSIYLCSASLGGGRLHGYTFGSGTRLTVV.

V usage is TRBV19 and J usage is TRBJ1-2, with D unresolved. Germline values: CDR1 LNHDA, CDR2 SQIVND (reference sequence). Trimming took 3 bases from V and 7 from J, leaving 12 bases between them. The CDR3 contains 13 residues. CDR3 DNA: TGTGCCAGTAGTATCCAACAGATCGGTGGCTACACCTTC. It translates to CASSIQQIGGYTF.

The rearrangement links TRBV5-6 to TRBJ2-3, with 8 bases matching TRBD2. The ends lost 4 bases at V and 0 bases at J; junction bases unmatched: 4. Per germline, CDR1 SGHDT and CDR2 YYEEEE. The CDR3 loop spans 15 amino acids. CDR3 DNA sequence: TGTGCCAGCAGCCCGGTAGCGGGGAGCACAGATACGCAGTATTTT. Translated: CASSPVAGSTDTQYF.

This clone was seen a single time. The chain employs TRBV7-9 and TRBJ2-7, with D perhaps given as TRBD1 or TRBD2 (5 bases each). With 2 bases removed from V and 3 bases from J, the gap between germline ends came to 14 bases. The CDR3 is 15 residues long. The germline V gene encodes CDR1 SEHNR and CDR2 FQNEAQ (reference sequence). The CDR3 DNA sequence: TGTGCCAGCAGCTTAAATTGGGGACCGAGCTACGAGCAGTACTTC. Its protein is CASSLNWGPSYEQYF.

The CDR3 region is CASLELGRGRGGYTF. The CDR3, as DNA: TGTGCCAGTCTGGAGCTGGGCAGGGGGCGCGGTGGCTACACCTTC. The chain uses TRBV19 and TRBJ1-2; 8 bases align to TRBD1. Per germline, CDR1 LNHDA and CDR2 SQIVND (reference sequence). V lost 8 bases to trimming and J lost 7 bases; unmatched junction nucleotides: 15. The CDR3 is made up of 15 amino acids.

The V call is TRBV7-9, the J call TRBJ2-3; 10 positions match TRBD2. V dropped 5 bases and J dropped 2; count of bases not matched to a gene: 13. Germline lookup yields CDR1 SEHNR and CDR2 FQNEAQ (reference sequence). CDR3 length: 18 amino acids. This chain's CDR3 is CASSPSGGLADYTDTQYF. CDR3 bases: TGTGCCAGCAGCCCCTCGGGAGGACTAGCGGACTACACAGATACGCAGTATTTT. The variable domain in full, with the rest retrieved from reference TRBV7-9 and TRBJ2-3, is DTGVSQNPRHKITKRGQNVTFRCDPISEHNRLYWYRQTLGQGPEFLTYFQNEAQLEKSRLLSDRFSAERPKGSFSTLEIQRTEQGDSAMYLCASSPSGGLADYTDTQYFGPGTRLTVL.

This rearrangement joins TRBV27 to TRBJ2-1; D is undetermined. The germline V gene encodes CDR1 MNHEY and CDR2 SMNVEV (reference sequence). The CDR3 is 12 residues long. Trimming removed 2 bases at V and 10 bases at J, with 9 bases between. The DNA of the CDR3 is TGTGCCAGCAGTTTACACCCCCACGAGCAGTTCTTC. Amino acids: CASSLHPHEQFF.

The CDR3 DNA follows: TGTGCCAGCAGCACCGGGACGCAACTTCGGTGGGAGCAGTACTTC. This translates into CASSTGTQLRWEQYF. The chain is built from TRBV7-2 and TRBJ2-7; D tentatively fits TRBD1 or TRBD2 (5 bases each). The length of the CDR3 is 15 residues. Per the germline V gene, CDR1 is SGHTA and CDR2 is FQGNSA. The V end lost 5 bases, the J end lost 7 bases, and 21 bases lay between the germline ends.

The chain has TRBV28 and TRBJ2-3; D remains ambiguous. The CDR3 is 13 amino acids. Germline lookup yields CDR1 MDHEN and CDR2 SYDVKM. V shed 1 base and J shed 5 bases, with 7 bases lying between them. Written as DNA, the CDR3 is TGTGCCAGCAGTTTATTATTAGGAGATACGCAGTATTTT. It specifies CASSLLLGDTQYF.

The V gene is TRBV5-4, the J gene TRBJ1-2; D uncertain. The V end was cut by 5 bases, the J end by 1 base, with 12 bases between. Germline V CDR1 and CDR2: SGHNT, YYREEE (reference sequence). The CDR3 consists of 14 residues. The CDR3 nucleotides read TGTGCCAGCAGAGTTAAAAGGTTTAACTATGGCTACACCTTC. Translation gives CASRVKRFNYGYTF.

The V and J genes are TRBV19 and TRBJ2-1; 7 bases agree with TRBD1. CDR3 length: 14 residues. J gave up 0 bases and V 6 bases, and 2 bases lay outside the gene matches. Germline V gene sequence: CDR1 LNHDA, CDR2 SQIVND (reference sequence). The CDR3 sequence: CASSRDSSYNEQFF. Written as DNA, the CDR3 is TGTGCCAGTAGCCGGGACAGCTCCTACAATGAGCAGTTCTTC.

The V gene is TRBV2, the J gene TRBJ2-7, with 7 nucleotides matching TRBD1. V gave up 5 bases and J gave up 1 base; unmatched junction bases: 8. The CDR3 runs to 15 residues. Germline V CDR1 and CDR2: SNHLY, FYNNEI. The CDR3 sequence is CASSRQGGASYEQYF. The CDR3 nucleotides are TGTGCCAGCAGTCGCCAAGGGGGCGCATCCTACGAGCAGTACTTC.

This clone was recorded once. This chain uses TRBV7-2 with TRBJ2-7; 9 bases fit TRBD2. The CDR3 is 18 amino acids. Looked up from germline, CDR1 is SGHTA and CDR2 is FQGNSA. V was clipped by 0 bases and J by 2 bases; unmatched bases: 11. The CDR3 region has the DNA TGTGCCAGCAGCTTAGCGGTAGCGGGAGAGGGTACCCCCTACGAGCAGTACTTC. This codes for CASSLAVAGEGTPYEQYF.

V and J are TRBV4-3 and TRBJ1-2; the match to TRBD1 covers 7 bases. From germline, CDR1 is LGHNA and CDR2 YSLEER. The CDR3 has 15 amino acids. V shed 5 bases and J 4 bases; nucleotides not matched to a gene: 10. This CDR3 reads CASSIRQGSSYGYTF. The CDR3 DNA sequence: TGCGCCAGCAGCATAAGACAGGGATCCTCCTATGGCTACACCTTC.

This clone showed up just once. The rearrangement links TRBV9 to TRBJ2-1, with 7 bases that match TRBD2. The length of the CDR3 is 15 residues. CDR1 SGDLS and CDR2 YYNGEE come from the germline V gene. With 4 bases clipped from V and 14 bases from J, the junction kept 18 bases outside the gene matches. The CDR3: CASSPRGVAGATKFF. CDR3 sequence (DNA): TGTGCCAGCAGCCCCCGAGGGGTGGCGGGAGCCACAAAGTTCTTC.

V is TRBV6-4 and J is TRBJ2-7; maybe TRBD1 (6 bases). V shed 5 bases and J shed 3 bases, with 8 bases lying between them. The CDR3 totals 12 residues. From germline, CDR1 is MRHNA and CDR2 SNTAGT. CDR3 in DNA: TGTGCCAGCAGTTCGGACAGCTACGAGCAGTACTTC. Amino acids: CASSSDSYEQYF.

The chain links TRBV28 to TRBJ1-1, with D unclear. The V and J ends lost 4 bases and 2 bases respectively, with 17 bases between them. Germline CDR1 MDHEN, CDR2 SYDVKM. The CDR3 is made up of 16 amino acids. This CDR3 is CASSSPMAATNTEAFF. The CDR3 nucleotides read TGTGCCAGCAGTTCCCCGATGGCAGCGACCAACACTGAAGCTTTCTTT.

J is TRBJ1-5 and V is TRBV19, with D possibly TRBD1 on 5 matching bases. The CDR3 totals 15 residues. V shed 7 bases and J shed 3 bases, with 16 bases lying between them. Germline lookup yields CDR1 LNHDA and CDR2 SQIVND (reference sequence). This chain's CDR3 is CASTLGAAINQPQHF. The CDR3 nucleotides read TGTGCCAGTACCCTAGGGGCAGCTATCAATCAGCCCCAGCATTTT. The full variable domain, in which reference TRBV19 and TRBJ1-5 provide the parts outside the CDR3, is DGGITQSPKYLFRKEGQNVTLSCEQNLNHDAMYWYRQDPGQGLRLIYYSQIVNDFQKGDIAEGYSVSREKKESFPLTVTSAQKNPTAFYLCASTLGAAINQPQHFGDGTRLSIL.

The chain employs TRBV10-3 and TRBJ2-2, with D uncertain. This CDR3 contains 17 residues. The V end lost 5 bases, the J end lost 0 bases, and 16 bases lay between the germline ends. CDR1 and CDR2 from the germline V gene are ENHRY and SYGVKD. CDR3 sequence reads: CAISISSTNANTGELFF. The CDR3 region has the DNA TGTGCCATCAGTATTTCAAGTACCAACGCGAACACCGGGGAGCTGTTTTTT.

V usage is TRBV5-5 and J usage is TRBJ2-7; 7 bases map to TRBD2. The CDR3 extends over 15 amino acids. The V and J ends lost 1 base and 0 bases, in that order; junction bases with no gene match: 4. CDR1 is SGHKS and CDR2 is YYEKEE in the germline V gene (reference sequence). The CDR3 DNA reads TGTGCCAGCAGCTTGCTAGCGGAGCGCTCCTACGAGCAGTACTTC. The encoded protein is CASSLLAERSYEQYF.

This rearrangement joins TRBV7-9 to TRBJ1-3; the D is unclear. The CDR3 sequence is 16 residues long. V dropped 8 bases and J dropped 0 bases, with 17 bases sitting between them. Germline lookup yields CDR1 SEHNR and CDR2 FQNEAQ (reference sequence). The CDR3 loop reads CASRQGTVSSGNTIYF. CDR3 bases: TGTGCCAGCCGTCAAGGAACGGTTAGCTCTGGAAACACCATATATTTT.

This chain uses TRBV5-1 with TRBJ1-1; no definite D call. This CDR3 is 14 amino acids long. Trimming left V 1 base short and J 2 bases short, with 9 bases between. The V gene's germline CDR1 is SGHRS and CDR2 YFSETQ. The DNA of the CDR3 is TGCGCCAGCAGCTTGTTTACGGGAAACACTGAAGCTTTCTTT. It specifies CASSLFTGNTEAFF.